A single TCR beta chain is shown here with its context. Its target is unknown. This entry is derived from a study of T cells after yellow fever vaccination. Study-wide background: The authors prepared low-cell-number fractions using SMART-Seq v4 Ultra Low Input. Study-wide results and limits: Most clones from primary vaccination were detected again post-booster (around 96% CD4, roughly 85% CD8). Researchers cautioned that FACS-sorted repertoires could harbor abundant clonotypes contaminating from the bulk population.

V was clipped by 5 bases and J by 6 bases, with 11 bases between them. The CDR3 is 13 residues long. Germline V gives CDR1 SGHRS, CDR2 YFSETQ. UMIs were added to TCR cDNA along with a universal primer site when it was made by 5'RACE template switching. TCRdb itself ran the 5' RACE reads through MiXCR, one entry per CDR3 protein. The sample has more than 95,000 distinct CDR3 sequences, 7.4% seen once. The chain employs TRBV5-1 and TRBJ2-2; D is perhaps TRBD1 or TRBD2 (6 bases each). Sequencing used CD4+ T cells sorted from PBMCs, obtained less than 11 days after the first yellow fever vaccination. The origin of this receptor is a young man who received the YFV17D yellow fever vaccine. CDR3 loop: CASRGGLPGELFF. In DNA, the CDR3 is TGCGCCAGCAGAGGGGGGCTGCCCGGGGAGCTGTTTTTT.